Following are 12 T cell receptor beta chains from one sample sequenced in a study of blood T cells in healthy people across ages. Then a second PCR, running roughly 7 to 11 cycles, was carried out with a sample-barcoded 5' primer and a J-beta primer mix. From the 5' RACE reads, TCRdb called clonotypes with MiXCR, one entry per CDR3 protein. The sample holds about a million distinct CDR3 sequences, roughly half seen once. The specimen was blood. The receptors shown here come from a woman in her sixties or seventies in good health.

The chain combines TRBV21-1 with TRBJ2-4; the table assigns TRBD1, which was not confirmed against the DNA. The J call may not be correct, given that the DNA end is closer to TRBJ2-7. TRBV21-1 is listed as a pseudogene. CDR3 length equals 13 residues. The CDR3 here is CADQGAGNGEQYF. In DNA form, the CDR3 reads TGTGCCGACCAAGGGGCGGGTAATGGCGAGCAGTACTTC.

At least ten counts were recorded for this clonotype. V is TRBV7-8 and J is TRBJ2-7; D is perhaps TRBD1 (5 bases). This CDR3 is built from 15 residues. Germline V gene lookup returns CDR1 SGHVS and CDR2 FQNEAQ. Trimming stripped 4 bases from V and 5 bases from J, with 18 bases between. This CDR3 reads CASSSDKGRFHEQYF. The DNA of the CDR3 is TGTGCCAGCAGCTCGGACAAAGGGCGTTTCCACGAGCAGTACTTC.

The rearrangement joins TRBV5-1 to TRBJ2-2; 8 bases map to TRBD1. Per the germline V gene, CDR1 is SGHRS and CDR2 is YFSETQ. The CDR3 has 14 residues. V shed 1 base, J shed 9 bases, and the junction held 5 bases outside the gene matches. The CDR3: CASSLPQGARELFF. Here the CDR3 DNA reads TGCGCCAGCAGCTTGCCGCAGGGGGCCAGGGAGCTGTTTTTT.

This clonotype appeared a few times. V is TRBV7-9 and J is TRBJ2-1; no reliable D call. V was cut by 5 bases and J by 8 bases, with 19 bases left in between. CDR1 and CDR2 from the germline V gene are SEHNR and FQNEAQ (reference sequence). There are 15 residues in the CDR3. In DNA form, the CDR3 reads TGTGCCAGCAGCCCCCTAAGCGTGCCAAGCGATGAGCAGTTCTTC. Protein product: CASSPLSVPSDEQFF.

This clonotype occurred once. The rearrangement links TRBV6-2 or TRBV6-3 to TRBJ1-2; D is unclear. There are 15 residues in the CDR3. Per germline, CDR1 MNHEY and CDR2 SVGEGT. Trimming removed 2 bases from V and 3 bases from J, with 13 bases in between. Here the CDR3 DNA reads TGTGCCAGCAGTTACAGGGAGTCAATTGACTATGGCTACACCTTC. This translates into CASSYRESIDYGYTF.

The V and J genes are TRBV4-3 and TRBJ2-3; D is unclear. CDR3 length equals 16 residues. Per germline, CDR1 LGHNA and CDR2 YSLEER. The ends were cut back, 0 bases at V and 0 bases at J, with 10 bases in the middle. DNA for the CDR3: TGCGCCAGCAGCCAAGATCGGTTAGGGAGCACAGATACGCAGTATTTT. This translates into CASSQDRLGSTDTQYF.

The CDR3 DNA reads TGTGCCAGCAGTGTGACTAGCGGCTTCAAGTACTTC. Its protein is CASSVTSGFKYF. This chain uses TRBV12-3 or TRBV12-4 with TRBJ2-5; 9 bases match TRBD2. The CDR3 is made up of 12 amino acids. J was trimmed by 12 bases and V by 5 bases; bases with no gene match: 7.

This clonotype was detected only a few times. The V and J genes are TRBV4-3 and TRBJ1-2; weak D call: TRBD1 (6 bases). The CDR3 is made up of 15 amino acids. The V end was cut by 3 bases, the J end by 2 bases, with 13 bases between. Germline-derived CDR1 and CDR2 are LGHNA and YSLEER. The CDR3 nucleotides read TGCGCCAGCAGCCAGATCCCGACAGGCAACTATGGCTACACCTTC. Translation: CASSQIPTGNYGYTF.

This clonotype is a singleton in its sample. The chain is built from TRBV28 and TRBJ2-7, with 7 positions matching TRBD2. In germline, CDR1 is MDHEN, CDR2 SYDVKM. Trimming removed 5 bases from V and 5 bases from J; junction bases left unmatched: 9. This CDR3 is built from 14 residues. In nucleotides, the CDR3 is TGTGCCAGCAGTATGGGAGGGCCGCCCAACGAGCAGTACTTC. Translating it yields CASSMGGPPNEQYF.

This clonotype has just one count. The chain carries TRBV29-1 and TRBJ1-6; TRBD1 is a possible D gene (6 bases). The CDR3 covers 13 residues. Germline V gene lookup returns CDR1 SQVTM and CDR2 ANQGSEA. V lost 7 bases and J lost 7, with 14 bases in between. In DNA, the CDR3 is TGCAGCGCCCGGACAGAAGTAAATTCACCCCTCCACTTT. The encoded protein is CSARTEVNSPLHF.

This clonotype was observed a few times. The chain combines TRBV7-2 with TRBJ1-5; 9 positions agree with TRBD1. The CDR3 is 15 residues long. The trim removed 6 bases at V and 6 bases at J, leaving 9 bases unmatched. Germline loops: CDR1 SGHTA, CDR2 FQGNSA. CDR3 coding DNA: TGTGCCAGCAGTACCCGGACAGGGGATAGTCAGCCCCAGCATTTT. Amino acid sequence: CASSTRTGDSQPQHF.

The chain joins TRBV7-8 to TRBJ2-5; a possible D gene is TRBD2 (5 bases). The ends were cut back, 5 bases at V and 11 bases at J, with 24 bases in the middle. Germline V gives CDR1 SGHVS, CDR2 FQNEAQ. The CDR3 loop spans 15 amino acids. The CDR3 DNA is TGTGCCAGCAGCCCATCCGGACTTAACAACAATGAGCAGTACTTC. It specifies CASSPSGLNNNEQYF.